The source of this T cell receptor beta chain is a study of shared clonotypes between healthy human individuals. Study in general: Each donor contributed plates that comprised three CD4 naive, three CD4 memory, two CD8 naive and one CD8 memory. Findings of the study overall: Sequencing of the sorted subsets was shown by rarefaction to be incomplete despite large depth.

The protocol was immunoSEQ multiplex PCR, while the TCRdb copy is restricted to in-frame clones and leaves out a portion. Of over 950,000 clones listed, 60% to 80% are singletons. Germline V CDR1 and CDR2: MNHEY, SMNVEV (reference sequence). V was pared by 7 bases and J by 5 bases, with 14 bases of the junction left unmatched. This CDR3 has 17 amino acids. As regards this clone: The antigen remains undetermined.

The source of this sequence is a man aged 18 to 29 in good health. Some clones in this sample may be carry-over from other donors' samples. The sample was memory CD4+ T cells from PBMCs. Subset meaning: CD45RA-negative fraction. The V and J genes are TRBV27 and TRBJ2-3; 11 nucleotides agree with TRBD2. The CDR3 DNA reads as TGTGCCAGCACCCCTTTTCCAACTAGCGGGAGTCAAGATACGCAGTATTTT. As protein: CASTPFPTSGSQDTQYF.